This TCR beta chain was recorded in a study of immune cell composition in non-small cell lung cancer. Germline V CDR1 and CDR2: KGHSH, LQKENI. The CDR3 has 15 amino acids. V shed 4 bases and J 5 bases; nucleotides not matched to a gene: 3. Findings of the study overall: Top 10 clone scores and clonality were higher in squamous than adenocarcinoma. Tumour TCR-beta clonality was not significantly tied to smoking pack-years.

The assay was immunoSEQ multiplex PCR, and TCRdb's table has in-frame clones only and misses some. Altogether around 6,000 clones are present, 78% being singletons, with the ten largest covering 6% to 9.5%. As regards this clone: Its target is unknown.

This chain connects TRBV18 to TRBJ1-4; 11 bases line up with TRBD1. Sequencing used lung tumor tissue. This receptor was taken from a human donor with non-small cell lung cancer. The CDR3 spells CASSLRDRGNEKLFF. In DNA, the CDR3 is TGTGCCAGCTCACTCCGGGACAGGGGGAATGAAAAACTGTTTTTT.